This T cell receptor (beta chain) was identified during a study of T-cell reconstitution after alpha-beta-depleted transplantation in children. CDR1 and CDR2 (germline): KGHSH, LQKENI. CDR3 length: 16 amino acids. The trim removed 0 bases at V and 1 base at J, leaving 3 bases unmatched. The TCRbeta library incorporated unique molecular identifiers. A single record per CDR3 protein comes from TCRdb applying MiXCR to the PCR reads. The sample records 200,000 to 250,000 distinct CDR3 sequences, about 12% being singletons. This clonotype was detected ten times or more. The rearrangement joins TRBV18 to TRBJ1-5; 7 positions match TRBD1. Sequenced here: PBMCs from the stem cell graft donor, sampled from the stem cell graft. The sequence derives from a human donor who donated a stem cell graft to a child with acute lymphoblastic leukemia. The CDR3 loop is CASSPPDRTSNQPQHF. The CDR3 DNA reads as TGTGCCAGCTCACCACCGGACAGGACCAGCAATCAGCCCCAGCATTTT.